What follows are 5 T cell receptor beta chains derived from one specimen sequenced in a study of early T cells in non-severe SARS-CoV-2 infection. TCRdb processed the 5' RACE reads anew with MiXCR; each CDR3 protein has one entry. Of more than 55,000 distinct CDR3 sequences in the sample, 10% to 15% are singletons; the top ten hold less than 6%. The sequencing sample was made of whole blood. These receptors all stem from an adult who was a healthcare worker with PCR-confirmed SARS-CoV-2 infection or an uninfected control (not recorded which).

In its sample, this clonotype was seen many times. The gene calls are TRBV29-1 and TRBJ1-1, with TRBD1 as a possible D gene (5 bases). Germline CDR1 reads SQVTM; CDR2 reads ANQGSEA. This CDR3 has 12 amino acids. V lost 7 bases, J lost 3 bases, and 12 bases lay in between. The CDR3 spells CSAAPGYTEAFF. In nucleotides, the CDR3 is TGCAGCGCGGCCCCAGGGTACACTGAAGCTTTCTTT.

This clonotype was seen at least ten times. The gene calls are TRBV27 and TRBJ2-2, with 7 bases identical to TRBD1. The CDR3 consists of 14 residues. Germline CDR1 reads MNHEY; CDR2 reads SMNVEV (reference sequence). V shed 6 bases and J 6 bases; nucleotides not matched to a gene: 7. For the CDR3, the DNA is TGTGCCAGCAGGGTGACAGGGCAGTCCGGGGAGCTGTTTTTT. It encodes CASRVTGQSGELFF.

This clonotype was counted at least ten times. The V call is TRBV27, the J call TRBJ1-5; D not resolved. CDR3 length: 12 amino acids. Germline assignment: CDR1 MNHEY and CDR2 SMNVEV (reference sequence). The ends were cut back, 2 bases at V and 3 bases at J, with 2 bases in the middle. In DNA form, the CDR3 reads TGTGCCAGCAGTTTACCCAATCAGCCCCAGCATTTT. Translation gives CASSLPNQPQHF.

This clonotype was counted a few times. The V call is TRBV11-3, the J call TRBJ2-3; 13 positions agree with TRBD2. CDR1 is SGHNT, CDR2 YENEEA, per germline. The CDR3 runs to 17 residues. J gave up 2 bases and V 3 bases, and 5 bases lay outside the gene matches. Here the CDR3 reads CASSFGLAGVHTDTQYF. CDR3 nucleotide sequence: TGTGCCAGCAGCTTCGGACTAGCGGGGGTGCACACAGATACGCAGTATTTT.

The sample holds many counts of this clonotype. CDR3 loop: CASSPGLEETQYF. CDR3 sequence (DNA): TGTGCCAGCAGCCCGGGGTTAGAAGAGACCCAGTACTTC. The chain uses TRBV7-9 and TRBJ2-5; perhaps TRBD2 as D (5 bases). The germline V and J ends were trimmed by 5 bases and 3 bases, with 10 bases remaining between them. CDR1 SEHNR and CDR2 FQNEAQ come from the germline V gene (reference sequence). The CDR3 is made up of 13 amino acids.